Presented here are 29 T cell receptor beta chains from one specimen sequenced in a study of T cell changes during pregnancy in multiple sclerosis. Data came from immunoSEQ multiplex PCR; TCRdb stores just in-frame clones and leaves some out. The sample has about 75,000 clones; 89% are singletons. Sequences were derived from peripheral blood, sampled in the first trimester of pregnancy. These receptors all stem from a female donor in good health, enrolled as a control in a pregnancy study.

The chain couples TRBV19 to TRBJ2-6, with no clear D. The CDR3 has 16 amino acids. Germline CDR1 and CDR2: LNHDA and SQIVND (reference sequence). Trimming took 5 bases from V and 0 from J, leaving 11 bases between them. CDR3 region: CASSPSGPSGANVLTF. CDR3 DNA sequence: TGTGCCAGTAGTCCGTCAGGTCCCTCTGGGGCCAACGTCCTGACTTTC. The full variable domain, in which reference TRBV19 and TRBJ2-6 provide the parts outside the CDR3, is DGGITQSPKYLFRKEGQNVTLSCEQNLNHDAMYWYRQDPGQGLRLIYYSQIVNDFQKGDIAEGYSVSREKKESFPLTVTSAQKNPTAFYLCASSPSGPSGANVLTFGAGSRLTVL.

The rearrangement uses TRBV19 and TRBJ2-4; no clear D gene. Germline-derived CDR1 and CDR2 are LNHDA and SQIVND (reference sequence). This CDR3 comprises 17 residues. Trimming cost V 0 bases and J 0 bases, with 12 bases left between them. In nucleotides, the CDR3 is TGTGCCAGTAGTATAGATCAGGCCAGTCTAGCCAAAAACATTCAGTACTTC. Amino acid sequence: CASSIDQASLAKNIQYF.

The rearrangement links TRBV2 to TRBJ1-4; D not certain. V lost 5 bases to trimming and J lost 6 bases, with 7 bases between them. Looked up from germline, CDR1 is SNHLY and CDR2 is FYNNEI. There are 12 residues in the CDR3. CDR3 nucleotide sequence: TGTGCCAGCAGTTTGTCAGATGAAAAACTGTTTTTT. Translation gives CASSLSDEKLFF.

This sequence joins TRBV6-5 and TRBJ2-7, with D maybe TRBD1 (5 bases). The germline V gene encodes CDR1 MNHEY and CDR2 SVGAGI. The V end lost 9 bases, the J end lost 2 bases, and 14 bases lay between the germline ends. The CDR3 totals 13 residues. CDR3 sequence reads: CARRDSQTYEQYF. The DNA for the CDR3 is TGTGCCAGGAGAGACAGCCAGACCTACGAGCAGTACTTC.

This CDR3 is CASSSSPSHTF. CDR3 sequence (DNA): TGTGCCAGCAGTTCCAGTCCCTCGCACACCTTC. The genes are TRBV6-6 and TRBJ1-2; D is unclear. The V and J ends lost 4 bases and 12 bases respectively, with 12 bases between them. Germline values: CDR1 MNHNY, CDR2 SVGAGI (reference sequence). The length of the CDR3 is 11 residues.

This clone was counted once. The chain recombines TRBV19 with TRBJ2-7; 8 bases agree with TRBD1. Looked up from germline, CDR1 is LNHDA and CDR2 is SQIVND (reference sequence). V was pared by 6 bases and J by 0 bases, with 1 base of the junction left unmatched. The CDR3 extends over 13 amino acids. This chain's CDR3 is CASRDRASYEQYF. The CDR3 nucleotides read TGTGCCAGTAGGGACAGGGCCTCCTACGAGCAGTACTTC.

The chain employs TRBV6-6 and TRBJ1-4; D gene uncertain. Germline CDR1 is MNHNY and CDR2 is SVGAGI (reference sequence). Trimming took off 2 bases at V and 4 bases at J, with 8 bases between the two ends. The CDR3 totals 14 residues. CDR3 nucleotides: TGTGCCAGCAGTTACCCGGGAGGTAATGAAAAACTGTTTTTT. Protein product: CASSYPGGNEKLFF.

The V call is TRBV5-6, the J call TRBJ2-7; 13 bases fit TRBD2. With 4 bases clipped from V and 2 bases from J, the junction kept 6 bases outside the gene matches. This CDR3 region has 16 residues. Germline CDR1 SGHDT, CDR2 YYEEEE. This CDR3 is CASSLTLAGGAYEQYF. The CDR3 DNA follows: TGTGCCAGCAGCCTAACACTAGCGGGGGGGGCCTACGAGCAGTACTTC.

This chain uses TRBV7-2 with TRBJ2-3; possible D gene TRBD1, 5 bases. The ends were cut back, 8 bases at V and 1 base at J, with 10 bases in the middle. The CDR3 runs to 13 residues. Germline loops: CDR1 SGHTA, CDR2 FQGNSA. The CDR3 DNA reads as TGTGCCAGCTGCCAAGGGGGCACAGATACGCAGTATTTT. Encoded protein: CASCQGGTDTQYF.

J is TRBJ2-3 and V is TRBV5-8, with D maybe TRBD2 (5 bases). From germline, CDR1 is SGHTS and CDR2 YDEGEE. V lost 3 bases, J lost 15 bases, and 14 bases lay in between. This CDR3 is 11 amino acids long. The CDR3 bases are TGTGCCAGCAGCTCCCACACAGCGGACTATTTT. This sequence encodes CASSSHTADYF.

This chain uses TRBV5-4 with TRBJ2-1, with D possibly being TRBD1 (5 bases). The CDR3 contains 13 residues. The germline V and J ends were trimmed by 0 bases and 8 bases, with 9 bases remaining between them. Germline CDR1 is SGHNT and CDR2 is YYREEE (reference sequence). CDR3 residues: CASSLAGHDEQFF. DNA for the CDR3: TGTGCCAGCAGCTTGGCCGGACACGATGAGCAGTTCTTC.

On this clone itself: At one end the junction does not follow the germline gene, possibly because of a read error. V gene TRBV5-6 combines with J gene TRBJ1-3; 9 nucleotides agree with TRBD1. Germline V CDR1 and CDR2: SGHDT, YYEEEE. CDR3 size: 16 residues. The CDR3 sequence is CASSAHYRGLGNTLYF. The CDR3 DNA reads TGTGCCAGCAGCGCGCACTACAGGGGGCTAGGAAACACCTTATATTTT. The variable domain in full, with the rest retrieved from reference TRBV5-6 and TRBJ1-3, is DAGVTQSPTHLIKTRGQQVTLRCSPKSGHDTVSWYQQALGQGPQFIFQYYEEEERQRGNFPDRFSGHQFPNYSSELNVNALLLGDSALYLCASSAHYRGLGNTLYFGEGSWLTVV.

The chain is built from TRBV6-5 and TRBJ1-4; possibly TRBD1 for D (5 bases). Trimming removed 7 bases from V and 7 bases from J, with 16 bases in between. Per the germline V gene, CDR1 is MNHEY and CDR2 is SVGAGI. CDR3 length: 14 residues. The CDR3 DNA reads TGTGCCAGCAACTACGGCAGGGAAGGTGAAAAACTGTTTTTT. This gives the protein CASNYGREGEKLFF.

J is TRBJ1-5 and V is TRBV7-9; D is perhaps TRBD1 (6 bases). Trimming removed 3 bases at V and 6 bases at J, with 15 bases between. This CDR3 spans 15 amino acids. The V gene's germline CDR1 is SEHNR and CDR2 FQNEAQ (reference sequence). This CDR3 is CASSFGQGISQPQHF. Here the CDR3 DNA reads TGTGCCAGCAGCTTCGGTCAGGGGATTAGTCAGCCCCAGCATTTT.

The V gene is TRBV7-8, the J gene TRBJ2-1, with TRBD1 matching over 7 bases. Germline assignment: CDR1 SGHVS and CDR2 FQNEAQ. The ends lost 4 bases at V and 10 bases at J; junction bases unmatched: 10. The CDR3 loop spans 14 amino acids. CDR3 coding DNA: TGTGCCAGCAGCTATGGATCGACAGGGATGGAGCAGTTCTTC. This encodes CASSYGSTGMEQFF.

The chain couples TRBV5-1 to TRBJ2-5, with D hard to call. The V gene lost 4 bases and the J gene lost 5 bases, with 15 bases spanning the gap. Germline CDR1 is SGHRS and CDR2 is YFSETQ. The CDR3 is 14 residues long. CDR3 region: CASSPDRNGETQYF. DNA for the CDR3: TGCGCCAGCAGCCCCGATCGGAACGGGGAGACCCAGTACTTC.

The chain employs TRBV7-2 and TRBJ1-1; D is uncertain. The germline V gene encodes CDR1 SGHTA and CDR2 FQGNSA. The ends were cut back, 0 bases at V and 1 base at J, with 9 bases in the middle. The CDR3 extends over 15 amino acids. The CDR3 region is CASSLAVAGNTEAFF. DNA for the CDR3: TGTGCCAGCAGCTTAGCAGTGGCGGGGAACACTGAAGCTTTCTTT.

This sequence joins TRBV19 and TRBJ2-7, with a possible D match to TRBD1 (6 bases). Trimming took 4 bases from V and 2 from J, leaving 12 bases between them. Germline V CDR1 and CDR2: LNHDA, SQIVND (reference sequence). The CDR3 extends over 14 amino acids. The CDR3 nucleotides read TGTGCCAGTAGTACGCCAGGGGCGGCCTACGAGCAGTACTTC. Residues: CASSTPGAAYEQYF. The entire variable domain, with the rest obtained from reference TRBV19 and TRBJ2-7, is as follows: DGGITQSPKYLFRKEGQNVTLSCEQNLNHDAMYWYRQDPGQGLRLIYYSQIVNDFQKGDIAEGYSVSREKKESFPLTVTSAQKNPTAFYLCASSTPGAAYEQYFGPGTRLTVT.

The chain links TRBV5-1 to TRBJ2-3; the D is unclear. Germline loops: CDR1 SGHRS, CDR2 YFSETQ. CDR3 length: 14 residues. Trimming removed 1 base from V and 0 bases from J, with 6 bases in between. Here the CDR3 DNA reads TGCGCCAGCAGCTTGTCCCAGAGCACAGATACGCAGTATTTT. It specifies CASSLSQSTDTQYF.

The chain uses TRBV30 and TRBJ1-6, with 7 positions matching TRBD1. Germline V gives CDR1 GTSNPN, CDR2 SVGIG (reference sequence). The CDR3 is made up of 14 amino acids. V trimming: 2 bases; J trimming: 5 bases; junction bases outside the gene matches: 3. The CDR3 DNA sequence: TGTGCCTGGAGTAAGGGACAGAATAATTCACCCCTCCACTTT. This translates into CAWSKGQNNSPLHF.

The gene calls are TRBV9 and TRBJ2-3; D uncertain. The length of the CDR3 is 16 residues. Trimming took off 0 bases at V and 1 base at J, with 12 bases between the two ends. CDR1 is SGDLS and CDR2 is YYNGEE in the germline V gene. The CDR3 DNA follows: TGTGCCAGCAGCGTAGCTTTCGGCCAGGGCACAGATACGCAGTATTTT. Its protein is CASSVAFGQGTDTQYF.

As DNA, the CDR3 is TGTGCCAGTAGTAGCGGGAGCATTAATGAGCAGTTCTTC. It encodes CASSSGSINEQFF. The chain combines TRBV19 with TRBJ2-1, with TRBD2 identical over 7 bases. The CDR3 is 13 residues long. J gave up 7 bases and V 4 bases, and 4 bases lay outside the gene matches. Germline V gene lookup returns CDR1 LNHDA and CDR2 SQIVND (reference sequence).

Here the CDR3 DNA reads TGTGCCAGCAGCTCAGGACTCCCGGGGGAGACCCAGTACTTC. This encodes CASSSGLPGETQYF. The chain is built from TRBV9 and TRBJ2-5, with D possibly TRBD2 on 5 matching bases. V lost 4 bases to trimming and J lost 5 bases, with 15 bases between them. Germline-derived CDR1 and CDR2 are SGDLS and YYNGEE. The CDR3 length is 14 residues.

This sequence joins TRBV28 and TRBJ2-2, with unresolved D. V was pared by 1 base and J by 9 bases, with 3 bases between. The V gene's germline CDR1 is MDHEN and CDR2 SYDVKM. CDR3 length equals 11 residues. CDR3 in DNA: TGTGCCAGCAGTTTATCCTGGGAGCTGTTTTTT. It encodes CASSLSWELFF.

The V and J genes are TRBV6-1 and TRBJ1-2; a possible D gene is TRBD1 (5 bases). Trimming took 2 bases from V and 4 from J, leaving 20 bases between them. The germline V gene has CDR1 MNHNS and CDR2 SASEGT. This CDR3 is built from 17 residues. CDR3: CASSEQPEPGTTYGYTF. DNA for the CDR3: TGTGCCAGCAGTGAACAACCAGAACCAGGGACTACCTATGGCTACACCTTC.

This rearrangement joins TRBV6-5 to TRBJ2-7; 9 bases match TRBD1. This CDR3 spans 14 amino acids. CDR1 is MNHEY and CDR2 is SVGAGI in the germline V gene. Unmatched junction bases numbered 8, after V lost 5 bases and J lost 6 bases. CDR3 sequence reads: CASSQTGGGVEQYF. In nucleotides, the CDR3 is TGTGCCAGCAGTCAGACAGGGGGAGGGGTCGAGCAGTACTTC.

The chain uses TRBV28 and TRBJ1-2, with 10 bases identical to TRBD1. Germline CDR1 is MDHEN and CDR2 is SYDVKM. The V and J ends lost 8 bases and 5 bases, in that order; junction bases with no gene match: 2. The CDR3 sequence is 12 residues long. The CDR3 loop is CASRQGAYGYTF. As DNA, the CDR3 is TGTGCCAGCCGACAGGGGGCGTATGGCTACACCTTC.

This sequence joins TRBV6-6 and TRBJ1-3; 8 bases line up with TRBD1. V was clipped by 5 bases and J by 0 bases; unmatched bases: 3. The CDR3 extends over 15 amino acids. Germline lookup yields CDR1 MNHNY and CDR2 SVGAGI (reference sequence). The CDR3 region has the DNA TGTGCCAGCAGTACAGGGGGTAGCTCTGGAAACACCATATATTTT. Translation: CASSTGGSSGNTIYF.

The rearrangement uses TRBV6-5 and TRBJ1-2; TRBD1 is a possible D gene (6 bases). V shed 6 bases and J shed 6 bases, with 17 bases lying between them. Germline lookup yields CDR1 MNHEY and CDR2 SVGAGI. This CDR3 has 14 residues. The DNA for the CDR3 is TGTGCCAGCAGCCAAAACAGGGAGAGGGATGGCTACACCTTC. Encoded protein: CASSQNRERDGYTF.